The clone carrying this TCR beta chain has a single count. As yet, its antigen is unknown. The source of the sample is a study of CD8 T cells in Susac syndrome. V lost 4 bases to trimming and J lost 0 bases; unmatched junction nucleotides: 6. Looked up from germline, CDR1 is SNHLY and CDR2 is FYNNEI. The CDR3 runs to 16 residues. General observations from the study: That the number of individuals in its TCR sequencing and HLA analysis was relatively small was acknowledged by the study.

Reverse transcription used roughly 0.5 to 1 ug RNA and random hexamers. TCR beta CDR3 was amplified by immunoSEQ multiplex PCR. This amplification extended across 54 Vbeta and 13 Jbeta segments. TCRdb reprocessed the immunoSEQ multiplex PCR reads with MiXCR, giving one entry per CDR3 protein. The data hold about 300,000 distinct CDR3 sequences, with approximately 85% observed a single time. The source of this sequence is a human donor with multiple sclerosis. This chain joins TRBV2 and TRBJ2-4; TRBD2 matches 7 bases. The material sequenced was CD8+ T cells from PBMCs. Written as DNA, the CDR3 is TGTGCCAGCAGTGGTGGGAGGGACCTAGCCAAAAACATTCAGTACTTC. Translation gives CASSGGRDLAKNIQYF.